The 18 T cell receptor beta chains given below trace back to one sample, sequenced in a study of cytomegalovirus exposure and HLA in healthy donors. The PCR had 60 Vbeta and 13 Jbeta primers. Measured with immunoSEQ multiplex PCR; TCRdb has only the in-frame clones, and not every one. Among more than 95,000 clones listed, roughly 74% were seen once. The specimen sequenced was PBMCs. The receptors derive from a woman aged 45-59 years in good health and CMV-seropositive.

The CDR3 nucleotides read TGTGCCAGCGGTATTGCAGGAGGTGGAAACACCATATATTTT. Residues: CASGIAGGGNTIYF. This chain links TRBV27 with TRBJ1-3; D is undetermined. Germline lookup yields CDR1 MNHEY and CDR2 SMNVEV (reference sequence). The CDR3 covers 14 residues. Deletions cut 8 bases from V and 3 bases from J, with 14 bases between.

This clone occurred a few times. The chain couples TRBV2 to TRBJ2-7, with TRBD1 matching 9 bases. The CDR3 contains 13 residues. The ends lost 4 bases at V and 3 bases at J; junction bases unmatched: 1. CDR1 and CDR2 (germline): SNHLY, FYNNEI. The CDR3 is CASSGDRDYEQYF. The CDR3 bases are TGTGCCAGCAGTGGGGACAGGGACTACGAGCAGTACTTC.

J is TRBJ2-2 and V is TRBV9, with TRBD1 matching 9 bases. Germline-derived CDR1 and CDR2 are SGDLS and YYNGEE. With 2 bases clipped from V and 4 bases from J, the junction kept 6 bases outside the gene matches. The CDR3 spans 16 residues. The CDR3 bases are TGTGCCAGCAGCGTGGCCGGGACAGGGACCACCGGGGAGCTGTTTTTT. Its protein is CASSVAGTGTTGELFF.

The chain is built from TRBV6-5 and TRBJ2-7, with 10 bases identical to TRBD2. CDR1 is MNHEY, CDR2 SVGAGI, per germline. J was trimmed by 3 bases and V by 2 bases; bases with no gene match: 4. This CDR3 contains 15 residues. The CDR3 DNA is TGTGCCAGCAGTTACGGAGCGGGGGGGCTCTACGAGCAGTACTTC. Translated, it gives CASSYGAGGLYEQYF.

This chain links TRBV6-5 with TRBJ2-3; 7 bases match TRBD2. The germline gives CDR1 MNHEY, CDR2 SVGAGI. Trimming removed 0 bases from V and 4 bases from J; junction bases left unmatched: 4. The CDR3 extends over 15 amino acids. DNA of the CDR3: TGTGCCAGCAGTTACTCCGGGACTACCTCAGATACGCAGTATTTT. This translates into CASSYSGTTSDTQYF.

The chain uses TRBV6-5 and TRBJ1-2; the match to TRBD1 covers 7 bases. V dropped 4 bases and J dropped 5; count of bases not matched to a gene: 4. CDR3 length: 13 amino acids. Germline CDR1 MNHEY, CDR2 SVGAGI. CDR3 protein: CASSWGQSYGYTF. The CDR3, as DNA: TGTGCCAGCAGTTGGGGACAGAGTTATGGCTACACCTTC.

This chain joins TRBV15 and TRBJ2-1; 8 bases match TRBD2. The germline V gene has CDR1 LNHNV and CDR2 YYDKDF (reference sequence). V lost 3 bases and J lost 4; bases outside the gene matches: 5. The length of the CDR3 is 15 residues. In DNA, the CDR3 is TGTGCCACCAGCAGGCTGACGGGGGGGTACAATGAGCAGTTCTTC. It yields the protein CATSRLTGGYNEQFF.

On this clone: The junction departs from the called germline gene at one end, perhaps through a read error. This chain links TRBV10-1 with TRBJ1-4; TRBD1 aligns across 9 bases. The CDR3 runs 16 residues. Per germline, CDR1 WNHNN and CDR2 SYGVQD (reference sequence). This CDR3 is CASSELQGACGEKLFF. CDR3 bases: TGCGCCAGCAGCGAGTTACAGGGGGCGTGTGGTGAAAAACTGTTTTTT.

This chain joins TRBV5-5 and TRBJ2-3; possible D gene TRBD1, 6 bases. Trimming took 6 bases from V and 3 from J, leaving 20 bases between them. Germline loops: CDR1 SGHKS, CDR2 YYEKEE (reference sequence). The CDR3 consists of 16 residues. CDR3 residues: CASTPDGRGWTDTQYF. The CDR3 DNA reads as TGTGCCAGCACCCCCGATGGCAGGGGTTGGACAGATACGCAGTATTTT.

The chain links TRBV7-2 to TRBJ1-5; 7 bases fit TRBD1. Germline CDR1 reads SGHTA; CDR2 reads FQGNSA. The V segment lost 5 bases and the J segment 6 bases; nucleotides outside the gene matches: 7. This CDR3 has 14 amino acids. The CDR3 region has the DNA TGTGCCAGCAGCGTAAGACAGGGTAGTCAGCCCCAGCATTTT. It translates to CASSVRQGSQPQHF.

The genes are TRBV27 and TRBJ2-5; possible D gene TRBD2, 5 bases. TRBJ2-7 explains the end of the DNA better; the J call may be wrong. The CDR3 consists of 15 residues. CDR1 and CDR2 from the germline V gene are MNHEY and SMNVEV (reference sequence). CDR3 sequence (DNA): TGTGCCAGCAGTTTTAGCTTGGGCGGGTCCTACGAGCAGTACTTC. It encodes CASSFSLGGSYEQYF.

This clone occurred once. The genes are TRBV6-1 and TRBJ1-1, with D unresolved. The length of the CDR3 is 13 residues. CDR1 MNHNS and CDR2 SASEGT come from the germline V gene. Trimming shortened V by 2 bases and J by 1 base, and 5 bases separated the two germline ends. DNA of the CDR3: TGTGCCAGCAGTGAATACGGGAACACTGAAGCTTTCTTT. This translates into CASSEYGNTEAFF.

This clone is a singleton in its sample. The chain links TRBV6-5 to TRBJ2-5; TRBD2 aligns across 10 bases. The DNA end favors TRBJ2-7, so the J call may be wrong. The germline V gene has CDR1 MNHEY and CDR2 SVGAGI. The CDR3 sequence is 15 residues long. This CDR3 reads CASSLERGGSYEQYF. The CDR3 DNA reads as TGTGCCAGCAGTTTGGAGCGGGGGGGCTCCTACGAGCAGTACTTC.

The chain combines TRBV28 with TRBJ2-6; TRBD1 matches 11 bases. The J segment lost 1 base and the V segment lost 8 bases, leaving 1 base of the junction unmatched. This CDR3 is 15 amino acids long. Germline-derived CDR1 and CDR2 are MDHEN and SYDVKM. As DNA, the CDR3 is TGTGCCAGCGGGACAGGGGGATCTGGGGCCAACGTCCTGACTTTC. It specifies CASGTGGSGANVLTF. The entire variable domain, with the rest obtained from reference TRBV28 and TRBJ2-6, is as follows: DVKVTQSSRYLVKRTGEKVFLECVQDMDHENMFWYRQDPGLGLRLIYFSYDVKMKEKGDIPEGYSVSREKKERFSLILESASTNQTSMYLCASGTGGSGANVLTFGAGSRLTVL.

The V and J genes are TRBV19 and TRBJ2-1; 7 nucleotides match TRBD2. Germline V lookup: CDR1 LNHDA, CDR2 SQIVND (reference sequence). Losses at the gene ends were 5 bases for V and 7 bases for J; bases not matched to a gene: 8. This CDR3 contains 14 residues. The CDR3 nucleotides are TGTGCCAGTAGTGGTGCGGGGGTAGGAAATGAGCAGTTCTTC. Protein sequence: CASSGAGVGNEQFF.

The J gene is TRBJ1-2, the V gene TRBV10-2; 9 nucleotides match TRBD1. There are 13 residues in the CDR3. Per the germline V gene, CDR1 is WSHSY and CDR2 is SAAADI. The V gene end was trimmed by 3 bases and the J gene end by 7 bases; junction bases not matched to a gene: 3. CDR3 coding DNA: TGCGCCAGCAGTGAAACAGGGGGCGGTGGCTACACCTTC. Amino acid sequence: CASSETGGGGYTF.

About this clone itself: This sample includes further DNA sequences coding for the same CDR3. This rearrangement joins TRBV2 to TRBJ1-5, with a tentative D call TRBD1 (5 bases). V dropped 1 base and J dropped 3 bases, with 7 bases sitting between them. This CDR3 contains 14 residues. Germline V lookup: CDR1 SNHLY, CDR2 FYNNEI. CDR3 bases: TGTGCCAGCAGTGAAGGACAGAACAATCAGCCCCAGCATTTT. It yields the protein CASSEGQNNQPQHF.

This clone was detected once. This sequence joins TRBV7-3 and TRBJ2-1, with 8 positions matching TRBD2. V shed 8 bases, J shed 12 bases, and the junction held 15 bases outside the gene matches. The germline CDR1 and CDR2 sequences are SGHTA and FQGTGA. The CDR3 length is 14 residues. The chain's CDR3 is CASSTSGGWMWQFF. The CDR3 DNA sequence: TGTGCCAGCTCTACTAGCGGCGGATGGATGTGGCAGTTCTTC.